A selection of T cell receptor beta chains follows, all from one sample in a study of T cell responses to AZD1222 COVID-19 vaccine. Repertoires were generated with immunoSEQ multiplex PCR, while TCRdb's copy carries only in-frame clones and drops some. The sample carries under 300,000 clones, 85% to 95% recorded once. This specimen consisted of peripheral blood, obtained on day 0 of AZD1222 vaccination. The receptors shown here come from an adult in good health. The CDR3 runs from the conserved cysteine through the conserved F or W. A D gene is named only where the DNA matches it firmly. The size of a clone is reported for some rows only, either as once, few or many, or as a class for expanded clones.

d_gene: -
j_gene: TRBJ2-1
v_gene: TRBV28
abundance: -
CDR3nt: TGTGCCAGCAGTTCCCTCATAGCGGTTTACACAAATGAGCAGTTCTTC
CDR3aa: CASSSLIAVYTNEQFF

d_gene: TRBD1
j_gene: TRBJ1-2
v_gene: TRBV4-1
abundance: -
CDR3nt: TGCGCCAGCAGCACCGGACAGGGGGCCTATGGCTACACCTTC
CDR3aa: CASSTGQGAYGYTF

d_gene: -
j_gene: TRBJ2-5
v_gene: TRBV7-2
abundance: -
CDR3nt: TGTGCCAGCAGCCCGAAAATAGCGGAACGACAAGAGACCCAGTACTTC
CDR3aa: CASSPKIAERQETQYF

d_gene: TRBD2
j_gene: TRBJ2-1
v_gene: TRBV3-1/TRBV3-2
abundance: -
CDR3nt: TGTGCCAGCAGAGCGGGATATAGCGGCAATGAGCAGTTCTTC
CDR3aa: CASRAGYSGNEQFF

d_gene: -
j_gene: TRBJ2-3
v_gene: TRBV7-2
abundance: -
CDR3nt: TGTGCCAGCAGCGAAAACCGCTTACGGACAGATACGCAGTATTTT
CDR3aa: CASSENRLRTDTQYF

d_gene: TRBD1
j_gene: TRBJ1-6
v_gene: TRBV28
abundance: once
CDR3nt: TGTGCCAGCAGTGAGCTGGACAGGGATAATTCACCCCTCCACTTT
CDR3aa: CASSELDRDNSPLHF

d_gene: TRBD1
j_gene: TRBJ1-6
v_gene: TRBV19
abundance: -
CDR3nt: TGTGCCAGTAGTTTACGACAGGGGTATAATTCACCCCTCCACTTT
CDR3aa: CASSLRQGYNSPLHF

d_gene: -
j_gene: TRBJ1-1
v_gene: TRBV5-1
abundance: -
CDR3nt: TGCGCCAGCAGCTTAACAGTGAACACTGAAGCTTTCTTT
CDR3aa: CASSLTVNTEAFF

d_gene: -
j_gene: TRBJ2-1
v_gene: TRBV7-8
abundance: -
CDR3nt: TGTGCCAGCAGCTTAGGCAGGATGAAGGATGAGCAGTTCTTC
CDR3aa: CASSLGRMKDEQFF

d_gene: TRBD1
j_gene: TRBJ1-2
v_gene: TRBV5-1
abundance: -
CDR3nt: TGCGCCAGCAGCTTCAGTACAGGGGCGAGCTATGGCTACACCTTC
CDR3aa: CASSFSTGASYGYTF

d_gene: TRBD2
j_gene: TRBJ2-1
v_gene: TRBV19
abundance: -
CDR3nt: TGTGCCAGTAGTATAGATGGGTCGACTAGCGGGGGACTTTACAATGAGCAGTTCTTC
CDR3aa: CASSIDGSTSGGLYNEQFF

d_gene: TRBD1
j_gene: TRBJ1-5
v_gene: TRBV6-5
abundance: -
CDR3nt: TGTGCCAGCAGTCACAGGGGGCAAGGCAATCAGCCCCAGCATTTT
CDR3aa: CASSHRGQGNQPQHF

d_gene: -
j_gene: TRBJ1-4
v_gene: TRBV2
abundance: -
CDR3nt: TGTGCCAGCAGTACCTACCCTCGGGGTAATGAAAAACTGTTTTTT
CDR3aa: CASSTYPRGNEKLFF

d_gene: TRBD1
j_gene: TRBJ2-7
v_gene: TRBV18
abundance: -
CDR3nt: TGTGCCAGCTCACGCGGGACAGGCGGGGCCTACGAGCAGTACTTC
CDR3aa: CASSRGTGGAYEQYF

d_gene: -
j_gene: TRBJ2-1
v_gene: TRBV6-5
abundance: -
CDR3nt: TGTGCCAGCAGTTACCCCGGAGGGAGAGGGGGGCAGTTCTTC
CDR3aa: CASSYPGGRGGQFF

d_gene: -
j_gene: TRBJ2-2
v_gene: TRBV6-6
abundance: -
CDR3nt: TGTGCCAGCAGTGGACCCAGGGGAAACGGGGAGCTGTTTTTT
CDR3aa: CASSGPRGNGELFF

d_gene: -
j_gene: TRBJ1-3
v_gene: TRBV5-4
abundance: -
CDR3nt: TGTGCCAGCTCTCTCGGGGCAGGCACTGGAAACACCATATATTTT
CDR3aa: CASSLGAGTGNTIYF

d_gene: -
j_gene: TRBJ1-1
v_gene: TRBV12-3/TRBV12-4
abundance: -
CDR3nt: TGTGCCAGCAGTTTTAAGGGAGGGACTGAAGCTTTCTTT
CDR3aa: CASSFKGGTEAFF

d_gene: TRBD2
j_gene: TRBJ2-1
v_gene: TRBV4-3
abundance: once
CDR3nt: TGCGCCACCGACCTTACCAGGGAGGCGGGAGGGCAACAGTTCTTC
CDR3aa: CATDLTREAGGQQFF

d_gene: -
j_gene: TRBJ2-3
v_gene: TRBV6-4
abundance: -
CDR3nt: TGTGCCAGCAGTGAATCGGGGGCCTCAGCTACGCAGTATTTT
CDR3aa: CASSESGASATQYF

d_gene: TRBD1
j_gene: TRBJ2-1
v_gene: TRBV11-2
abundance: -
CDR3nt: TGTGCCAGCAGCCGGGGGACAGGGGGCTTGTACAATGAGCAGTTCTTC
CDR3aa: CASSRGTGGLYNEQFF

d_gene: TRBD2
j_gene: TRBJ2-7
v_gene: TRBV15
abundance: -
CDR3nt: TGTGCCACCAGCCTCGACCGGGGGGGCACCTACGAGCAGTACTTC
CDR3aa: CATSLDRGGTYEQYF

d_gene: -
j_gene: TRBJ2-7
v_gene: TRBV7-2
abundance: -
CDR3nt: TGTGCCAGCAGCTTGCAGTACGAGCAGTACTTC
CDR3aa: CASSLQYEQYF

d_gene: -
j_gene: TRBJ2-1
v_gene: TRBV5-4
abundance: -
CDR3nt: TGTGCCAGCAGCTTGGAGGCGGACCCCTCTGGGAATGAGCAGTTCTTC
CDR3aa: CASSLEADPSGNEQFF

d_gene: -
j_gene: TRBJ1-2
v_gene: TRBV9
abundance: -
CDR3nt: TGTGCCAGCAGCGTCAGTGGGGGTGGCTATGGCTACACCTTC
CDR3aa: CASSVSGGGYGYTF

d_gene: -
j_gene: TRBJ1-5
v_gene: TRBV28
abundance: -
CDR3nt: TGTGCCCCCCGGGGGGAGTTCAATCAGCCCCAGCATTTT
CDR3aa: CAPRGEFNQPQHF